This TCR beta chain was recorded in a study of neurological immune-mediated disorders. Study results and caveats: In HTLV-1-associated myelopathy, TCR clonal expansion was greatest, whereas multiple sclerosis had the least, falling below healthy controls.

The cDNA came from 5'RACE, which used 10-nucleotide random UMIs. MiXCR, applied by TCRdb to the 5' RACE reads, yields one record per CDR3 protein. There are approximately 58,000 distinct CDR3 sequences in the sample; 9.5% to 12% occur only once, and 1.5% to 2% lies in the top ten. The table lists this clonotype with many counts. Its specificity is unknown. Blood bank volunteers in Maryland, USA, served as healthy controls. Germline trimming cut 4 bases from V and 3 bases from J; bases unmatched to any gene: 12. CDR3 length: 17 amino acids. CDR1 DFQATT and CDR2 SNEGSKA come from the germline V gene (reference sequence).

The clonotype originates from a man aged 60-69 years in good health. The chain couples TRBV20-1 to TRBJ2-7, with 13 bases matching TRBD2. Sequenced material: PBMCs. The CDR3 bases are TGCAGTGCTACCCGACTAGCGGGGGGCCATCGGGGCTACGAGCAGTACTTC. Protein: CSATRLAGGHRGYEQYF.